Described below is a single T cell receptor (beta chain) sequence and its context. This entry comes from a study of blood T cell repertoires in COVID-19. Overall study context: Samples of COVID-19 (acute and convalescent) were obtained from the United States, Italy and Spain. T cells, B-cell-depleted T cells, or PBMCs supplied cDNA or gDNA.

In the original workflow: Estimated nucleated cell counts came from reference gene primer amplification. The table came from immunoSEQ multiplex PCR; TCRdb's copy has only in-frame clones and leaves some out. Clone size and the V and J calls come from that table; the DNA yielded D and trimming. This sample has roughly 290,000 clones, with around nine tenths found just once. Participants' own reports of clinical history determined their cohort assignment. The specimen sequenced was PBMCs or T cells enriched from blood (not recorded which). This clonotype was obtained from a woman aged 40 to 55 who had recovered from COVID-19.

The CDR3 DNA is TGTGCCAGCACCGCAGGGGAGACCCAGTACTTC. Protein product: CASTAGETQYF. The V call is TRBV12-3 or TRBV12-4, the J call TRBJ2-5, with D perhaps TRBD1 (5 bases). The CDR3 is made up of 11 amino acids. The V end was cut by 7 bases, the J end by 5 bases, with 8 bases between.